The subject of this entry is one T cell receptor beta chain. Trimming pared 5 bases from V and 9 bases from J, leaving 22 bases between. This CDR3 region has 15 residues. Per the germline V gene, CDR1 is MDHEN and CDR2 is SYDVKM. This record comes from a study of T cells in Graves' hyperthyroidism and ophthalmopathy. RNA transcripts served as the template for amplifying TCR beta CDR3 regions. When the TCR CDR3 underwent first-round RT-PCR, the HTBI primer set was used. TCRdb recomputed calls from the multiplex PCR reads with MiXCR, one row per CDR3 protein. Among about 480,000 distinct CDR3 sequences listed, approximately 25% were seen once.

The chain has TRBV28 and TRBJ2-5, with a tentative D call TRBD1 (6 bases). Sequencing was performed on blood. This receptor was identified in a woman in her thirties with Graves' ophthalmopathy. CDR3 nucleotide sequence: TGTGCCAGCAGTCCCCGGGACATTGTTCAAGGGGCCCAGTACTTC. Protein: CASSPRDIVQGAQYF. Filled out from reference TRBV28 and TRBJ2-5, the complete variable domain reads DVKVTQSSRYLVKRTGEKVFLECVQDMDHENMFWYRQDPGLGLRLIYFSYDVKMKEKGDIPEGYSVSREKKERFSLILESASTNQTSMYLCASSPRDIVQGAQYFGPGTRLLVL.